The following is a TCR beta chain sequence with its context. Assay used: immunoSEQ multiplex PCR; TCRdb lists only in-frame clones, some missing. The sample consists of over 20,000 clones, about 84% of them appearing once. The data derive from a study of T cells in localized non-small cell lung cancer. The germline CDR1 and CDR2 sequences are SGHKS and YYEKEE (reference sequence). There are 15 residues in the CDR3. V gave up 3 bases and J gave up 10 bases; unmatched junction bases: 10. The clonotype originates from a man between 40 and 75 years old with stage III squamous cell lung carcinoma. The specimen comprised peripheral blood, sampled before any cancer treatment. The rearrangement uses TRBV5-5 and TRBJ1-4; 9 bases agree with TRBD1. In DNA form, the CDR3 reads TGTGCCAGCAGCTCGACAGGGGGTAATGAGGGAAAACTGTTTTTT. This codes for CASSSTGGNEGKLFF.